The present entry profiles one T cell receptor beta chain with its context. Profiled with immunoSEQ multiplex PCR; TCRdb holds only in-frame clones, not every one. The table lists around 1.9 million clones, roughly 91% of them singletons. The junction had 4 bases not matched to a gene; V was cut back by 9 bases and J by 2 bases. CDR1 is MGHRA and CDR2 is YSYEKL in the germline V gene. The CDR3 spans 12 residues. Naive CD8 populations comprised CD45RO-negative cells positively selected for CCR7, excluding terminally differentiated effector memory CD45RA+ cells. This specimen comes from a study of shared clonotypes between healthy human individuals.

Material: naive CD8+ T cells from PBMCs. This TCR was sampled from a man aged 18 to 30 in good health. Some clones in this sample may be carry-over from other donors' samples. V is TRBV4-1 and J is TRBJ2-7, with 7 bases that match TRBD1. DNA of the CDR3: TGCGCCAGTGGGGACAGTCCCTACGAGCAGTACTTC. It is translated as CASGDSPYEQYF.